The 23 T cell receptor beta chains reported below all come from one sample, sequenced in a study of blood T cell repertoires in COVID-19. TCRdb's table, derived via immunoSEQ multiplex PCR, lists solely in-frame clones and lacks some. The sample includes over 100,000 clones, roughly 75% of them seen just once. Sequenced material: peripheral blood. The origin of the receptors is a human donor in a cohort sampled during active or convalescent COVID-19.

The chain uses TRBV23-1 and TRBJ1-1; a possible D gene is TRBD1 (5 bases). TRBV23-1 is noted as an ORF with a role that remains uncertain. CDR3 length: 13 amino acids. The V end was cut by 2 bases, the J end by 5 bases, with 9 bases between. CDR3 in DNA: TGCGCCAGCAGTCAAATCCAGGGTACTGAAGCTTTCTTT. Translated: CASSQIQGTEAFF.

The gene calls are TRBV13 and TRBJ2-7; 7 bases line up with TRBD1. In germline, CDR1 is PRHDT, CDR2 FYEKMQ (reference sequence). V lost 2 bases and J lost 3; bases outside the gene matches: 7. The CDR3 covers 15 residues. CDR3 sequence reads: CASSLTNRDSYEQYF. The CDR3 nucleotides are TGTGCCAGCAGCTTAACTAACCGGGACAGCTACGAGCAGTACTTC.

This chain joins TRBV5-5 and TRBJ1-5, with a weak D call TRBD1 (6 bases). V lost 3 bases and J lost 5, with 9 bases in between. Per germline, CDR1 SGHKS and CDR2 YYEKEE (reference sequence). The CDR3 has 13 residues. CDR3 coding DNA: TGTGCCAGCAGCTCGACAGGTCATCAGCCCCAGCATTTT. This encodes CASSSTGHQPQHF.

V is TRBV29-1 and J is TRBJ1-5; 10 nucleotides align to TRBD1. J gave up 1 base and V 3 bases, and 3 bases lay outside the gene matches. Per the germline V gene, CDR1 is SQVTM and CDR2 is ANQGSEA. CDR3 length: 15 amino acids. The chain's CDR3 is CSVDTGQGSNQPQHF. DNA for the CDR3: TGCAGCGTTGATACGGGACAGGGGAGCAATCAGCCCCAGCATTTT. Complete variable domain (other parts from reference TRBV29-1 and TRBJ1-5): SAVISQKPSRDICQRGTSLTIQCQVDSQVTMMFWYRQQPGQSLTLIATANQGSEATYESGFVIDKFPISRPNLTFSTLTVSNMSPEDSSIYLCSVDTGQGSNQPQHFGDGTRLSIL.

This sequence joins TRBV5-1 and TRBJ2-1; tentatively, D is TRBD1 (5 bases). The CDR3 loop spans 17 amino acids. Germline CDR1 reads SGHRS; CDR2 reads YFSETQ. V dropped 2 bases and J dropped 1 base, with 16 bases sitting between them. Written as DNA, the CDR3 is TGCGCCAGCAGCTTAGGGGTGGGCAGGGCTTCCTACAATGAGCAGTTCTTC. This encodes CASSLGVGRASYNEQFF.

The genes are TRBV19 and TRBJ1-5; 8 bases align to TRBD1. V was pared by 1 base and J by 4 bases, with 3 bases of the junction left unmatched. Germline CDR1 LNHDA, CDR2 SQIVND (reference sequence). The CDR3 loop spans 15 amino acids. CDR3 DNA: TGTGCCAGTAGTATAGGGACAGGGCGGAATCAGCCCCAGCATTTT. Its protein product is CASSIGTGRNQPQHF.

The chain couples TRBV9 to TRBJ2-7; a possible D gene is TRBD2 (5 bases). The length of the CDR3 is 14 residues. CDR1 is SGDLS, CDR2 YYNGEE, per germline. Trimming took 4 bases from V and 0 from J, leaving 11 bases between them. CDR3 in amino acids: CASSREFSSYEQYF. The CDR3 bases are TGTGCCAGCAGCCGGGAATTTTCCTCCTACGAGCAGTACTTC.

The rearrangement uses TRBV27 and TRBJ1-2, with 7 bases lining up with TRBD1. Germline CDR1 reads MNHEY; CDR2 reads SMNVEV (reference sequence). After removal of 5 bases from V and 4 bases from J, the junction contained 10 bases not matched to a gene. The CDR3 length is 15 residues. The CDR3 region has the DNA TGTGCCAGCAGTCTCAGGACAGGCTTAGGCTATGGCTACACCTTC. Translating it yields CASSLRTGLGYGYTF.

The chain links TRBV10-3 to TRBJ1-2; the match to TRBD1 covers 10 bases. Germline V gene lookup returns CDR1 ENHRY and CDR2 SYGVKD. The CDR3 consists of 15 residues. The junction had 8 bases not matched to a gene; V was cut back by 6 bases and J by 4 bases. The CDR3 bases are TGTGCCATCAGACCGACAGGGGGCGGTGTCTATGGCTACACCTTC. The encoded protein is CAIRPTGGGVYGYTF.

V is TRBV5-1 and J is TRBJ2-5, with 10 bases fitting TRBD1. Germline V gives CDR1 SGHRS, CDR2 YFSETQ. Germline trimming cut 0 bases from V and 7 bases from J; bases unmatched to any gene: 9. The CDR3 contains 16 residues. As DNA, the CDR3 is TGCGCCAGCAGCTTGGATCTTCGAGGACAGGGGGGGACCCAGTACTTC. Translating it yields CASSLDLRGQGGTQYF.

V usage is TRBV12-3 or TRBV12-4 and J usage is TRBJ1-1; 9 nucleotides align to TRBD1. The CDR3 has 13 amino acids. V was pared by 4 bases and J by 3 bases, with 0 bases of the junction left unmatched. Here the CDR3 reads CASSWTGDTEAFF. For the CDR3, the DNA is TGTGCCAGCAGTTGGACAGGGGACACTGAAGCTTTCTTT.

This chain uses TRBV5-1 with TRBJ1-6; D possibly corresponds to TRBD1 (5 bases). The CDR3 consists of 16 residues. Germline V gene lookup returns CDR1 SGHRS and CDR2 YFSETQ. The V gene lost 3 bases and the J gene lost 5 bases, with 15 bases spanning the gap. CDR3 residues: CASSSQARGDNSPLHF. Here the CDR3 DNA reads TGCGCCAGCAGCTCACAGGCGCGCGGGGATAATTCACCCCTCCACTTT.

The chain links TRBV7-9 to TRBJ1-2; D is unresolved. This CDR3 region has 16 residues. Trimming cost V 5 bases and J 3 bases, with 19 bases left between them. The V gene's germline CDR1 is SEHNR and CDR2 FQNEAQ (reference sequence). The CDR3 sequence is CASSPNPREGDYGYTF. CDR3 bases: TGTGCCAGCAGCCCCAACCCGAGGGAGGGCGACTATGGCTACACCTTC.

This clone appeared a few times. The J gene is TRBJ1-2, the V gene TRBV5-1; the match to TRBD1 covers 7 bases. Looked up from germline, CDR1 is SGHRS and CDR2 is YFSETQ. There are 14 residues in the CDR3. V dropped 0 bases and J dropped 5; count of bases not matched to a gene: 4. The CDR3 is CASSLGDRSYGYTF. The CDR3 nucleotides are TGCGCCAGCAGCTTGGGGGACAGATCTTATGGCTACACCTTC.

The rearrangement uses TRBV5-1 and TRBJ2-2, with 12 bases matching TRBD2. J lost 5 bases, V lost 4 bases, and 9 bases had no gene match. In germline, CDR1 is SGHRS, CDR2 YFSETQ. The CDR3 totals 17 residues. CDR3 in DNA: TGCGCCAGCAGCCCAGCACTAGCGGGAGGTGTTACCGGGGAGCTGTTTTTT. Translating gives CASSPALAGGVTGELFF.

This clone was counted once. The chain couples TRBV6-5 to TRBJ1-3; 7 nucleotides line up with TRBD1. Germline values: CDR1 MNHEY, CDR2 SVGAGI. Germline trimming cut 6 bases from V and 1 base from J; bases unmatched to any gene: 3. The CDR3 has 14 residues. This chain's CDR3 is CASSWTGSGNTIYF. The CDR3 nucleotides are TGTGCCAGCAGCTGGACAGGATCTGGAAACACCATATATTTT.

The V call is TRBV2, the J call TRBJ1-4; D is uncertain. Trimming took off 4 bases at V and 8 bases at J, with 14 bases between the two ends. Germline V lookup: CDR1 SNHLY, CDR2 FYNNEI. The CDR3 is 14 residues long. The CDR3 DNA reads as TGTGCCAGCAGTGCTGGGAGTTTTAGGGAAAAACTGTTTTTT. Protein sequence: CASSAGSFREKLFF.

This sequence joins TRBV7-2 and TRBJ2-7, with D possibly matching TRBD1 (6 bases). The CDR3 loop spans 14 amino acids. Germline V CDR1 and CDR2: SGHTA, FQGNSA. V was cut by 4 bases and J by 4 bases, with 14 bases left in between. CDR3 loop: CASSSRDKKYEQYF. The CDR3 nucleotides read TGTGCCAGCAGCTCCCGGGACAAGAAATACGAGCAGTACTTC.

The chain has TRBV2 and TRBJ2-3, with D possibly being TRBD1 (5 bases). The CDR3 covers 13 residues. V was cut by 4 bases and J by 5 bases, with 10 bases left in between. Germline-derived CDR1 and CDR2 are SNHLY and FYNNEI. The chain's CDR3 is CASSVDRRDTQYF. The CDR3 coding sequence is TGTGCCAGCAGTGTAGACAGAAGAGATACGCAGTATTTT.

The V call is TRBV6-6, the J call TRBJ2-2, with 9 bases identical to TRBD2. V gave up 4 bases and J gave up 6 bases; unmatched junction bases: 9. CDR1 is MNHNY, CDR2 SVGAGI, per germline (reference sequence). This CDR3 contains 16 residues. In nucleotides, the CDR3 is TGTGCCAGCAGTTTTGTTAGCGGGGGCGCGGCCGGGGAGCTGTTTTTT. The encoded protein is CASSFVSGGAAGELFF.

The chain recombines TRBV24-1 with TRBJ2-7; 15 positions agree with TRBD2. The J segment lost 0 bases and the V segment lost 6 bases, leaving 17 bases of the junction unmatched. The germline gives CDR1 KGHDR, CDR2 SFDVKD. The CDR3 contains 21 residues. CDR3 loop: CATSFKGPPGLAGGCSYEQYF. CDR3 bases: TGTGCCACCAGTTTTAAAGGTCCGCCGGGACTAGCGGGAGGCTGCTCCTACGAGCAGTACTTC.

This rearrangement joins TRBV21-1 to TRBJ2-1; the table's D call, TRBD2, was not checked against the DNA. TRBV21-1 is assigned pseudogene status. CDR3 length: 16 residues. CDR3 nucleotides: TGTGCCAGCAGCAAATGGGTAGCGGGGCCCACCGATGAGCAGTTCTTC. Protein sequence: CASSKWVAGPTDEQFF.

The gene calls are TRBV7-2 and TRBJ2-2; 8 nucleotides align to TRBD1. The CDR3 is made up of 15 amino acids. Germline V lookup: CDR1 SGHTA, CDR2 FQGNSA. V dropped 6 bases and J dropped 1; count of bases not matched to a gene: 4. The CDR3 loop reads CASRRTGMNTGELFF. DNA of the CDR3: TGTGCCAGCAGGAGGACAGGGATGAACACCGGGGAGCTGTTTTTT.